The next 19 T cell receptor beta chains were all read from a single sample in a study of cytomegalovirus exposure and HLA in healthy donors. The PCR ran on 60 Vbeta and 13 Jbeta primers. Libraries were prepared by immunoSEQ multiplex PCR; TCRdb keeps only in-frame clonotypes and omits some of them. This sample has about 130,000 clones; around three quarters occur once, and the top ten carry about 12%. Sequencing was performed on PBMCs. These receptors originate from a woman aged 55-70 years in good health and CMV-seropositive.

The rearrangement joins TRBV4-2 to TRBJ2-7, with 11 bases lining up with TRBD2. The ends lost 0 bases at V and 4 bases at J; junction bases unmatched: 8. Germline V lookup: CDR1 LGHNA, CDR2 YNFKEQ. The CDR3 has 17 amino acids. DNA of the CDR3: TGTGCCAGCAGCCAAGAAAGGGGTACTAGCGGGGGTTACGAGCAGTACTTC. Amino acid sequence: CASSQERGTSGGYEQYF.

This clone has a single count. The CDR3 loop reads CASSLSGGPVSHSYEQYF. DNA of the CDR3: TGTGCCAGCAGCTTATCGGGGGGGCCTGTATCCCACTCCTACGAGCAGTACTTC. The chain joins TRBV7-2 to TRBJ2-7; 8 bases map to TRBD2. Unmatched junction bases numbered 12, after V lost 2 bases and J lost 0 bases. The CDR3 sequence is 18 residues long. Germline V gene lookup returns CDR1 SGHTA and CDR2 FQGNSA.

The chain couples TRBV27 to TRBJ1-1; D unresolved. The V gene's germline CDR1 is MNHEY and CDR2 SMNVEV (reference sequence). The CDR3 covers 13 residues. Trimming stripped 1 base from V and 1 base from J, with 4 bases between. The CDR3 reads CASSLWPNTEAFF. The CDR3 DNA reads TGTGCCAGCAGTTTATGGCCGAACACTGAAGCTTTCTTT.

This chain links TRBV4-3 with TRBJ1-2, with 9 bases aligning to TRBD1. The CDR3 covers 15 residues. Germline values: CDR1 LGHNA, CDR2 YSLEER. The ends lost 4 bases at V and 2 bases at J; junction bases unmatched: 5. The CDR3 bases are TGCGCCAGCAGCCGGGACAGGGATATGAACTATGGCTACACCTTC. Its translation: CASSRDRDMNYGYTF.

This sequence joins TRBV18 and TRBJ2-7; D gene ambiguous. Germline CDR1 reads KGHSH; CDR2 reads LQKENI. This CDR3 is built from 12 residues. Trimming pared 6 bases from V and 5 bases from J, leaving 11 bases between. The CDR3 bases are TGTGCCAGCTCTCCGAGTTTGCACGAGCAGTACTTC. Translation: CASSPSLHEQYF.

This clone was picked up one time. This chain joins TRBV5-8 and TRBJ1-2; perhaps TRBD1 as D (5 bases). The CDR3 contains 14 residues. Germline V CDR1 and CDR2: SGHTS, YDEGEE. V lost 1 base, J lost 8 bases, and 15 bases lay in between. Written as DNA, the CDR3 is TGTGCCAGCAGCTTGTCCCAGGGAATTTGGGGCTACACCTTC. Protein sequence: CASSLSQGIWGYTF.

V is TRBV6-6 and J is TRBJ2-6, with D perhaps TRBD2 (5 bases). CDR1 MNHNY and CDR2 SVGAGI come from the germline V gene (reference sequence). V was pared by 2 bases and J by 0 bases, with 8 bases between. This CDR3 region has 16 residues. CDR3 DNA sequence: TGTGCCAGCAGTTACGTAGGGAGCTCTGGGGCCAACGTCCTGACTTTC. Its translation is CASSYVGSSGANVLTF.

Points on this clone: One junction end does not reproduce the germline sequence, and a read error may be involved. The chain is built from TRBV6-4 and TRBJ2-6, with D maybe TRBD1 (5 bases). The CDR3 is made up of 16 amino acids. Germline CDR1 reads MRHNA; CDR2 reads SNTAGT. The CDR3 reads CASSEDQSPGANVLTF. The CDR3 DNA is TGTGCCAGCAGTGAAGACCAAAGTCCTGGGGCCAACGTCTTGACTTTC.

CDR3 region: CASSQGDTQYF. DNA for the CDR3: TGTGCCAGCAGTCAGGGGGATACGCAGTATTTT. This chain uses TRBV6-5 with TRBJ2-3; D perhaps matches TRBD1 (6 bases). Germline V CDR1 and CDR2: MNHEY, SVGAGI. The CDR3 runs to 11 residues. V gave up 5 bases and J gave up 6 bases, with 6 bases separating them.

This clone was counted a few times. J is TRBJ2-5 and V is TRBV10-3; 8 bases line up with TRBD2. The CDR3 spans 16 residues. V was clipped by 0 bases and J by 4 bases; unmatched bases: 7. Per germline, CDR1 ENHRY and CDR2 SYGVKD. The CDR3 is CAISESKSREGETQYF. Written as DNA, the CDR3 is TGTGCCATCAGTGAGTCGAAATCCCGGGAGGGAGAGACCCAGTACTTC.

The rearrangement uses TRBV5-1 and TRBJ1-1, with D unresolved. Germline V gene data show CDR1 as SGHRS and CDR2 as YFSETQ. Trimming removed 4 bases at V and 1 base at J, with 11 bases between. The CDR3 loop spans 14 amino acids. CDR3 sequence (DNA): TGCGCCAGCAGCCTGGACGGGAAGAACACTGAAGCTTTCTTT. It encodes CASSLDGKNTEAFF. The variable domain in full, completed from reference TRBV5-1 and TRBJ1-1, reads KAGVTQTPRYLIKTRGQQVTLSCSPISGHRSVSWYQQTPGQGLQFLFEYFSETQRNKGNFPGRFSGRQFSNSRSEMNVSTLELGDSALYLCASSLDGKNTEAFFGQGTRLTVV.

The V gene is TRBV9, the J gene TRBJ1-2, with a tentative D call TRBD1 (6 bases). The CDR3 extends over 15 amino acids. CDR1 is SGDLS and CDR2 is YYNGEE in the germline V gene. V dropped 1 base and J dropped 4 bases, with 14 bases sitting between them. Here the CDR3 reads CASSVSRGAGYGYTF. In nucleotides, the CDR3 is TGTGCCAGCAGCGTATCCCGGGGGGCGGGCTATGGCTACACCTTC.

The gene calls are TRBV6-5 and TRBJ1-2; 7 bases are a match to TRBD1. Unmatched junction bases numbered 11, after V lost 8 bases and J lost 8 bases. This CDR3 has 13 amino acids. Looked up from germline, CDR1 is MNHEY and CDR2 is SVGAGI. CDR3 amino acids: CASVQTGEWGYTF. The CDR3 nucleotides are TGTGCCAGCGTCCAAACAGGGGAGTGGGGCTACACCTTC.

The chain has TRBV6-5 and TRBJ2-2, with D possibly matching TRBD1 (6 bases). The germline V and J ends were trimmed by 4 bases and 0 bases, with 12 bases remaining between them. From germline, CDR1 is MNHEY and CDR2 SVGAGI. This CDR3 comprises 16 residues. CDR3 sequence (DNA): TGTGCCAGCAGTTCTGAGGGGGAGACGAACACCGGGGAGCTGTTTTTT. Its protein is CASSSEGETNTGELFF.

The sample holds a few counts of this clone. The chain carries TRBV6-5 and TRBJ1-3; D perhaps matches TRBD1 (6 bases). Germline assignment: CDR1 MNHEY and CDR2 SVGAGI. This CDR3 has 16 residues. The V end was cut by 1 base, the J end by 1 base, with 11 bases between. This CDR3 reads CASSYLTQGSGNTIYF. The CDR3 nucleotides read TGTGCCAGCAGTTACTTAACCCAGGGGTCTGGAAACACCATATATTTT.

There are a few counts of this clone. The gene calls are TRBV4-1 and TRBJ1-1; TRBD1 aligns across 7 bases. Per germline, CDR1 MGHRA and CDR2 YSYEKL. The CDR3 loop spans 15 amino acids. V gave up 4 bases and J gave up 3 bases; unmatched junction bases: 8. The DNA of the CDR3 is TGCGCCAGCAGCCGAGCAGGGGGAAGGGACACTGAAGCTTTCTTT. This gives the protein CASSRAGGRDTEAFF.

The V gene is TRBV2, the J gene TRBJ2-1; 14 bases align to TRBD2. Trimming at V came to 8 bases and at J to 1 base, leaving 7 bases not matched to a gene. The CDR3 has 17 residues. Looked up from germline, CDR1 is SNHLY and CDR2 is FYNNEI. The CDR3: CASGGTSGSGSYNEQFF. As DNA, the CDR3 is TGTGCCAGCGGCGGGACTAGCGGGAGTGGGTCCTACAATGAGCAGTTCTTC.

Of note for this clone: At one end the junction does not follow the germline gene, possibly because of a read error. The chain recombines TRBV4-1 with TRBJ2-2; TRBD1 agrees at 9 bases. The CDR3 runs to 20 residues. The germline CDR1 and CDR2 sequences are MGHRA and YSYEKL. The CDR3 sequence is CAGSQDLRVGQGQNTGELFF. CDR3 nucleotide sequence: TGCGCCGGCAGCCAAGACCTACGGGTGGGACAGGGCCAAAACACCGGGGAGCTGTTTTTT.

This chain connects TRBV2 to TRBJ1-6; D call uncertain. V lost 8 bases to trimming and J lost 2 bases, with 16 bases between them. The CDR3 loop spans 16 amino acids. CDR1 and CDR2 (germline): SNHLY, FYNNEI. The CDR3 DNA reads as TGTGCCAGCTTTAAAGTAGGAGGGACCTATAATTCACCCCTCCACTTT. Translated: CASFKVGGTYNSPLHF.